One sample yielded the 30 T cell receptor beta chains listed below, sequenced in a study of response to subunit inactivated influenza vaccine (dated by TCRdb to 2016 to 2019). Library method: RT-PCR. The instrument given in TCRdb is Illumina HiSeq 2500. In-frame beta chains were kept once TCRdb had trimmed the public reads at Q25 with fastp and called clones with MiXCR. Rows with a matching CDR3 protein are joined into one entry that keeps the most common DNA and genes. The sample yields hundreds of thousands of distinct CDR3 sequences; 12% were counted once. Clones ranked in the top ten supply roughly 10% of the sample. The sample consisted of PBMCs from blood, taken on the day of vaccination. The source of these receptors is a man aged 50 or older who received an inactivated influenza vaccine. Donor details come from another sample of the same person, matched by shared clones.

This clonotype has just a few counts. This chain connects TRBV7-9 to TRBJ2-5; maybe TRBD1 (5 bases). The V end was cut by 7 bases, the J end by 5 bases, with 11 bases between. This CDR3 region has 12 residues. Germline CDR1 reads SEHNR; CDR2 reads FQNEAQ (reference sequence). The CDR3 DNA is TGTGCCAGCACCAGTAGGGGTGAGACCCAGTACTTC. It encodes CASTSRGETQYF.

This clonotype has just a few counts. The chain couples TRBV20-1 to TRBJ1-4; 9 bases are a match to TRBD1. V shed 1 base, J shed 3 bases, and the junction held 6 bases outside the gene matches. Germline lookup yields CDR1 DFQATT and CDR2 SNEGSKA (reference sequence). This CDR3 is 16 amino acids long. CDR3: CSARVQGAGANEKLFF. CDR3 DNA sequence: TGCAGTGCTAGAGTACAGGGGGCAGGAGCTAATGAAAAACTGTTTTTT.

The CDR3 loop reads CSVERRDSTDTQYF. For the CDR3, the DNA is TGCAGCGTTGAAAGGCGGGACAGCACAGATACGCAGTATTTT. The chain uses TRBV29-1 and TRBJ2-3; D is perhaps TRBD2 (6 bases). V was pared by 2 bases and J by 0 bases, with 9 bases between. From germline, CDR1 is SQVTM and CDR2 ANQGSEA. The CDR3 length is 14 residues.

The gene calls are TRBV15 and TRBJ2-2; 7 bases align to TRBD2. CDR3 length: 14 amino acids. Trimming cost V 0 bases and J 6 bases; bases outside gene matches: 1. CDR1 is LNHNV and CDR2 is YYDKDF in the germline V gene (reference sequence). The DNA of the CDR3 is TGTGCCACCAGCAGAGATCGGGGGGCCGGGGAGCTGTTTTTT. Its translation is CATSRDRGAGELFF.

This clonotype was detected a few times. This chain links TRBV27 with TRBJ2-3; the match to TRBD1 covers 7 bases. In germline, CDR1 is MNHEY, CDR2 SMNVEV (reference sequence). The CDR3 totals 17 residues. V lost 5 bases to trimming and J lost 2 bases; unmatched junction nucleotides: 13. The CDR3 sequence is CASSRFTGVKDTDTQYF. In nucleotides, the CDR3 is TGTGCCAGCAGTCGATTTACAGGGGTGAAGGACACAGATACGCAGTATTTT.

This clonotype occurred many times. The chain links TRBV4-2 to TRBJ1-6, with a weak D call TRBD1 (6 bases). Germline CDR1 reads LGHNA; CDR2 reads YNFKEQ. CDR3 length equals 16 residues. Trimming cost V 1 base and J 7 bases, with 14 bases left between them. In nucleotides, the CDR3 is TGTGCCAGCAGCCAAGTATCGGACAGTTCAAATTCACCCCTCCACTTT. This codes for CASSQVSDSSNSPLHF.

Only a few counts were recorded for this clonotype. The rearrangement joins TRBV5-1 to TRBJ2-1, with D tentatively TRBD2 (5 bases). The length of the CDR3 is 15 residues. Germline CDR1 and CDR2: SGHRS and YFSETQ. Trimming pared 7 bases from V and 2 bases from J, leaving 16 bases between. The CDR3 loop is CASGPFGAAYNEQFF. The CDR3 DNA follows: TGCGCCAGCGGCCCGTTTGGAGCGGCCTACAATGAGCAGTTCTTC.

This clonotype has just a few counts. J is TRBJ2-7 and V is TRBV5-4; D perhaps matches TRBD2 (6 bases). CDR1 and CDR2 (germline): SGHNT, YYREEE (reference sequence). This CDR3 is 13 amino acids long. Trimming took off 3 bases at V and 5 bases at J, with 12 bases between the two ends. CDR3: CASSWDWNDEQYF. The CDR3 nucleotides are TGTGCCAGCAGCTGGGACTGGAATGACGAGCAGTACTTC.

This clonotype appeared many times. The chain uses TRBV10-3 and TRBJ2-2; D is ambiguous. CDR3 length: 15 amino acids. The germline CDR1 and CDR2 sequences are ENHRY and SYGVKD. Deletions cut 10 bases from V and 0 bases from J, with 15 bases between. CDR3 protein: CATLNSLANTGELFF. In nucleotides, the CDR3 is TGTGCCACTCTGAACAGCCTCGCGAACACCGGGGAGCTGTTTTTT.

V and J are TRBV27 and TRBJ1-2; D is uncertain. The CDR3 sequence is 13 residues long. Trimming stripped 3 bases from V and 4 bases from J, with 9 bases between. Germline V gene data show CDR1 as MNHEY and CDR2 as SMNVEV (reference sequence). The CDR3 DNA reads TGTGCCAGCAGTTTGGGAAGAGCCTATGGCTACACCTTC. Translating gives CASSLGRAYGYTF.

There are a few counts of this clonotype. This sequence joins TRBV24-1 and TRBJ1-5; D gene ambiguous. V dropped 4 bases and J dropped 0 bases, with 6 bases sitting between them. Germline CDR1 reads KGHDR; CDR2 reads SFDVKD. CDR3 length equals 14 residues. For the CDR3, the DNA is TGTGCCACCAGTGAAGGGTCTAGCAATCAGCCCCAGCATTTT. Amino acids: CATSEGSSNQPQHF.

The chain has TRBV7-9 and TRBJ2-3; no definite D call. Trimming removed 4 bases from V and 1 base from J, with 15 bases in between. Germline assignment: CDR1 SEHNR and CDR2 FQNEAQ (reference sequence). The CDR3 is 16 residues long. CDR3 amino acids: CASSSPTSAGTDTQYF. Written as DNA, the CDR3 is TGTGCCAGCAGCTCCCCCACGTCGGCAGGCACAGATACGCAGTATTTT.

A single count supports this clonotype. The gene calls are TRBV24-1 and TRBJ2-1, with D perhaps matching TRBD1 or TRBD2 (5 bases each). The CDR3 is made up of 20 amino acids. Germline V gives CDR1 KGHDR, CDR2 SFDVKD. Trimming left V 0 bases short and J 0 bases short, with 20 bases between. The CDR3 region is CATSDLPSWGPPSSYNEQFF. The CDR3, as DNA: TGTGCCACCAGTGATTTGCCCAGTTGGGGACCACCTAGCTCCTACAATGAGCAGTTCTTC.

This clonotype was counted at least ten times. The chain links TRBV28 to TRBJ2-3; D unclear. This CDR3 comprises 13 residues. Germline CDR1 reads MDHEN; CDR2 reads SYDVKM. CDR3 sequence (DNA): TGTGTTGCACGGGCGGCTAGCACAGATACGCAGTATTTT. This sequence encodes CVARAASTDTQYF.

This clonotype was counted between two and nine times. The chain is built from TRBV11-2 and TRBJ2-1, with 9 bases matching TRBD2. V was pared by 0 bases and J by 3 bases, with 3 bases of the junction left unmatched. The CDR3 is 16 amino acids. Germline CDR1 and CDR2: SGHAT and FQNNGV. CDR3 sequence reads: CASSLERTSVYNEQFF. DNA for the CDR3: TGTGCCAGCAGCTTAGAGAGGACTAGCGTCTACAATGAGCAGTTCTTC.

At least ten counts were recorded for this clonotype. The rearrangement uses TRBV4-2 and TRBJ2-1, with no clear D. The germline V gene encodes CDR1 LGHNA and CDR2 YNFKEQ. The ends were cut back, 0 bases at V and 0 bases at J, with 12 bases in the middle. The CDR3 contains 17 residues. CDR3 loop: CASSQDEGLSSYNEQFF. For the CDR3, the DNA is TGTGCCAGCAGCCAAGATGAAGGCTTGAGCTCCTACAATGAGCAGTTCTTC.

The chain uses TRBV5-1 and TRBJ2-3, with D possibly matching TRBD2 (5 bases). CDR3 size: 16 residues. The V end was cut by 7 bases, the J end by 0 bases, with 18 bases between. Germline V gives CDR1 SGHRS, CDR2 YFSETQ. CDR3 residues: CASALLGGWSTDTQYF. The CDR3 DNA reads TGCGCCAGCGCGCTCCTTGGAGGCTGGAGCACAGATACGCAGTATTTT.

V gene TRBV12-3 or TRBV12-4 combines with J gene TRBJ2-3; the D is unclear. Trimming stripped 4 bases from V and 4 bases from J, with 15 bases between. The CDR3 length is 15 residues. The DNA for the CDR3 is TGTGCCAGCAGTTATGGGTCGGATAACGCAGATACGCAGTATTTT. This translates into CASSYGSDNADTQYF.

This clonotype has only one observation. In DNA form, the CDR3 reads TGCAGTGCTAGGGACAACCTGGCAGCTCGGGACACCGGGGAGCTGTTTTTT. Translating it yields CSARDNLAARDTGELFF. The rearrangement uses TRBV20-1 and TRBJ2-2, with D perhaps TRBD1 (5 bases). This CDR3 spans 17 amino acids. Germline V gene sequence: CDR1 DFQATT, CDR2 SNEGSKA (reference sequence). Deletions cut 3 bases from V and 3 bases from J, with 20 bases between.

This chain connects TRBV19 to TRBJ2-2; D may be TRBD1 (6 bases). CDR1 and CDR2 (germline): LNHDA, SQIVND (reference sequence). Trimming pared 7 bases from V and 5 bases from J, leaving 14 bases between. The CDR3 sequence is 14 residues long. CDR3 amino acids: CASNSPRGTGELFF. The CDR3 DNA reads TGTGCCAGTAATTCCCCCAGGGGAACCGGGGAGCTGTTTTTT. Based on the CDR3 plus reference TRBV19 and TRBJ2-2, the full variable domain is DGGITQSPKYLFRKEGQNVTLSCEQNLNHDAMYWYRQDPGQGLRLIYYSQIVNDFQKGDIAEGYSVSREKKESFPLTVTSAQKNPTAFYLCASNSPRGTGELFFGEGSRLTVL.

V is TRBV5-5 and J is TRBJ1-2, with 10 bases aligning to TRBD1. Germline V gives CDR1 SGHKS, CDR2 YYEKEE (reference sequence). The CDR3 has 16 residues. The trim removed 4 bases at V and 4 bases at J, leaving 10 bases unmatched. This CDR3 is CASSIGTGAPSYGYTF. CDR3 nucleotides: TGTGCCAGCAGCATAGGGACAGGGGCGCCTTCCTATGGCTACACCTTC.

This clonotype was counted a few times. The V call is TRBV7-9, the J call TRBJ2-5; D gene ambiguous. Germline V gives CDR1 SEHNR, CDR2 FQNEAQ (reference sequence). The CDR3 covers 13 residues. V gave up 1 base and J gave up 7 bases, with 10 bases separating them. The CDR3 nucleotides are TGTGCCAGCAGCTTAGTTGGGGTGCGGACCCAGTACTTC. Translation: CASSLVGVRTQYF.

The CDR3 nucleotides read TGTGCCAGCAGTTTATGGGTAGCGGGAGTCGACAATGAGCAGTTCTTC. Its translation is CASSLWVAGVDNEQFF. The V call is TRBV27, the J call TRBJ2-1; 9 nucleotides align to TRBD2. Germline trimming cut 1 base from V and 5 bases from J; bases unmatched to any gene: 6. CDR3 length: 16 residues. Germline V gene sequence: CDR1 MNHEY, CDR2 SMNVEV (reference sequence).

The V and J genes are TRBV9 and TRBJ2-1; 7 nucleotides align to TRBD1. Germline-derived CDR1 and CDR2 are SGDLS and YYNGEE. Trimming at V came to 3 bases and at J to 4 bases, leaving 25 bases not matched to a gene. The CDR3 sequence is 21 residues long. CDR3 region: CASSGNPDRMWLEKNYNEQFF. In DNA form, the CDR3 reads TGTGCCAGCAGCGGGAACCCGGACAGGATGTGGTTGGAGAAAAATTACAATGAGCAGTTCTTC.

A few counts support this clonotype. The chain employs TRBV2 and TRBJ2-5; 9 bases are a match to TRBD2. The germline CDR1 and CDR2 sequences are SNHLY and FYNNEI. V shed 1 base and J 4 bases; nucleotides not matched to a gene: 4. The CDR3 length is 15 residues. The CDR3 region is CASSEGGRAGETQYF. DNA of the CDR3: TGTGCCAGCAGTGAAGGCGGGAGGGCCGGAGAGACCCAGTACTTC.

The rearrangement joins TRBV9 to TRBJ1-4, with D unclear. The CDR3 consists of 15 residues. The V gene lost 2 bases and the J gene lost 2 bases, with 10 bases spanning the gap. Germline V gene lookup returns CDR1 SGDLS and CDR2 YYNGEE. The CDR3 is CASSVKGGTNEKLFF. For the CDR3, the DNA is TGTGCCAGCAGCGTTAAGGGCGGGACTAATGAAAAACTGTTTTTT.

The J gene is TRBJ2-7, the V gene TRBV20-1; D perhaps matches TRBD1 (6 bases). CDR3 length equals 12 residues. CDR1 DFQATT and CDR2 SNEGSKA come from the germline V gene (reference sequence). The V and J ends lost 6 bases and 2 bases respectively, with 11 bases between them. CDR3 residues: CSAQAGAYEQYF. The DNA of the CDR3 is TGCAGTGCCCAGGCAGGGGCCTACGAGCAGTACTTC.

In its sample, this clonotype was seen a few times. This chain links TRBV6-5 with TRBJ2-7, with D unclear. V lost 0 bases, J lost 1 base, and 10 bases lay in between. The CDR3 is 15 residues long. Germline CDR1 reads MNHEY; CDR2 reads SVGAGI. Here the CDR3 reads CASSYSWVQSYEQYF. The CDR3 DNA follows: TGTGCCAGCAGTTACTCTTGGGTACAATCCTACGAGCAGTACTTC.

This clonotype was detected a few times. The chain combines TRBV12-3 or TRBV12-4 with TRBJ2-5; 9 positions match TRBD2. J lost 4 bases, V lost 7 bases, and 7 bases had no gene match. This CDR3 contains 14 residues. The CDR3 DNA sequence: TGTGCCAGCAAACCGGGACTAGCTCTAGAGACCCAGTACTTC. Translating it yields CASKPGLALETQYF.

This clonotype was seen many times. The V call is TRBV5-1, the J call TRBJ1-2; D is possibly TRBD1 (5 bases). Germline V gives CDR1 SGHRS, CDR2 YFSETQ. The CDR3 runs 15 residues. With 0 bases removed from V and 7 bases from J, the gap between germline ends came to 16 bases. CDR3 bases: TGCGCCAGCAGCTTGGAGGCAGGGTTCGGTGGTGGCTACACCTTC. Amino acids: CASSLEAGFGGGYTF.